What follows describes a single T cell receptor (beta chain). Assay: immunoSEQ multiplex PCR; the TCRdb copy retains only in-frame clones and omits some. Of under 200,000 clones detected, approximately 84% appear once; the ten largest clones hold under 3%. This sample is part of a study of blood T cell repertoires in COVID-19. The specimen was peripheral blood. The receptor comes from a human donor with acute or convalescent COVID-19. The donor label of this sample is uncertain.

Here the CDR3 DNA reads TGTGCCAGCAACAGCAATATGCGAGAGACCCAGTACTTC. Its protein product is CASNSNMRETQYF. The chain carries TRBV2 and TRBJ2-5; D call uncertain. V lost 7 bases to trimming and J lost 4 bases, with 13 bases between them. The CDR3 totals 13 residues. Germline V gene sequence: CDR1 SNHLY, CDR2 FYNNEI.